The sequence of this TCR beta chain was determined in a study of naive and memory T cell subsets. The V gene's germline CDR1 is MRHNA and CDR2 SNTAGT. V was pared by 0 bases and J by 8 bases, with 11 bases between. This CDR3 is 14 amino acids long. Both TRBC1 and TRBC2 were covered by a beta constant-region primer of two equimolar oligonucleotides. The ligated cDNA underwent four PCR rounds using SP2 and nested alpha and beta constant-region primers. TCRdb independently ran MiXCR on the UMI-ligation and nested PCR reads; one entry per CDR3 protein. The table records roughly 80,000 distinct CDR3 sequences, about 10% of them present only once. This clonotype has only a few counts.

Input material: naive CD8+ T cells from blood. The chain has TRBV6-4 and TRBJ2-1, with a tentative D call TRBD2 (7 bases). The sequence derives from a human donor in good health. The CDR3 reads CASSDSGGGDEQFF. CDR3 coding DNA: TGTGCCAGCAGTGACTCGGGAGGGGGAGATGAGCAGTTCTTC.